The subject of this entry is one TCR beta chain. The antigen is undetermined. The source of the sample is a study of T cell responses to AZD1222 COVID-19 vaccine. Overall study: Whether given at about 4 or about 12 weeks, second doses were pooled.

Assay used: immunoSEQ multiplex PCR; TCRdb lists only in-frame clones, some missing. The sample contains 150,000 to 200,000 clones, less than 95% of which appear only once. The CDR3 consists of 15 residues. Trimming took 3 bases from V and 8 from J; bases not matched to a gene: 7. Germline V lookup: CDR1 SGDLS, CDR2 YYNGEE. Findings of the study overall: At study baseline, merely a handful of AZD1222 recipients were seropositive.

The genes are TRBV9 and TRBJ2-1; 11 bases are shared with TRBD2. The sequencing used peripheral blood, collected on day 0 of AZD1222 vaccination. This sequence originates from an adult in good health. The CDR3 sequence: CASSAGLAGGDEQFF. CDR3 sequence (DNA): TGTGCCAGCAGCGCAGGGCTAGCGGGGGGCGATGAGCAGTTCTTC.